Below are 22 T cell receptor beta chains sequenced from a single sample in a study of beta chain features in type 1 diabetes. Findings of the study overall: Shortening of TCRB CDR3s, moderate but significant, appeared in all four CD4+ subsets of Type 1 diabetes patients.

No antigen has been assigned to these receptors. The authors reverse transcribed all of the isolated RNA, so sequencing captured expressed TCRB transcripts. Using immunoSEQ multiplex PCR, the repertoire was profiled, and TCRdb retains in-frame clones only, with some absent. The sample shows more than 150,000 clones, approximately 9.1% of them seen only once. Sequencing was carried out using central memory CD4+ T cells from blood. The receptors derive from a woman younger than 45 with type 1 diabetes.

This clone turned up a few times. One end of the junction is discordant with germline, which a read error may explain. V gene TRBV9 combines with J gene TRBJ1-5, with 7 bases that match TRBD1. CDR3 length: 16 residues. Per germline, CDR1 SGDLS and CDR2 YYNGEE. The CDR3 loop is CASSVARTGDNPPQHF. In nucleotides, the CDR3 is TGTGCCAGCAGCGTAGCTCGAACAGGGGACAATCCGCCCCAGCATTTT.

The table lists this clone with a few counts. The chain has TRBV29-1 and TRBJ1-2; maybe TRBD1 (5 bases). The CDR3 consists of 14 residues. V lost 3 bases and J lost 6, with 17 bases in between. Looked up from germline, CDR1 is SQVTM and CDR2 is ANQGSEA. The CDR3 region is CSVDTTGEWNGYTF. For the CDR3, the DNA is TGCAGCGTTGACACTACAGGTGAATGGAATGGCTACACCTTC.

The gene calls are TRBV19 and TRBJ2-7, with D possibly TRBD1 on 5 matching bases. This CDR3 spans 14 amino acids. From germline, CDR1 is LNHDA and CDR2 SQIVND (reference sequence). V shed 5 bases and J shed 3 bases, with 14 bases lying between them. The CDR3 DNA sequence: TGTGCCAGTAGTCGGCAGTCCCAGGGCTACGAGCAGTACTTC. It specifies CASSRQSQGYEQYF.

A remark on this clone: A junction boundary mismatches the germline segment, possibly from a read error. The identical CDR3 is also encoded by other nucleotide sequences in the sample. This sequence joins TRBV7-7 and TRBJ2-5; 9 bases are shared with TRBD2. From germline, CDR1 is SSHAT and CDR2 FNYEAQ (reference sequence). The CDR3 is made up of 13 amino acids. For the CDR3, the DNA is TGTGCTAGCAGCCGGGCGGGAGGGGAGACCCAGTACTTC. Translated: CASSRAGGETQYF.

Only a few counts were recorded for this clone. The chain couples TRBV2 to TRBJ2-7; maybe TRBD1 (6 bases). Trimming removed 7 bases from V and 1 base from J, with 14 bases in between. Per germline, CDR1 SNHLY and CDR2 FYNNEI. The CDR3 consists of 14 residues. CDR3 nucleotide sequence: TGTGCCAGCAAAGAGACAGGATGGTCCTACGAGCAGTACTTC. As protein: CASKETGWSYEQYF.

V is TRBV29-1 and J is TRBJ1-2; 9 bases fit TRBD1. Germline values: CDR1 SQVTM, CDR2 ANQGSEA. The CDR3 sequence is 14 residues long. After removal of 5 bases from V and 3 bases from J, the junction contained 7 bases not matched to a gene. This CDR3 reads CSVPSGQGYYGYTF. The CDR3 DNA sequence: TGCAGCGTTCCCTCGGGACAGGGATACTATGGCTACACCTTC.

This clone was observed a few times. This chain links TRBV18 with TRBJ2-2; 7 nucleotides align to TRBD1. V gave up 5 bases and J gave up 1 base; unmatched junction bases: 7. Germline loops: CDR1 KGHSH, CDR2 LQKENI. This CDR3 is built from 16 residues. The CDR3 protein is CASSEGAQRNTGELFF. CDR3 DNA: TGTGCCAGCTCAGAGGGGGCACAGAGGAACACCGGGGAGCTGTTTTTT.

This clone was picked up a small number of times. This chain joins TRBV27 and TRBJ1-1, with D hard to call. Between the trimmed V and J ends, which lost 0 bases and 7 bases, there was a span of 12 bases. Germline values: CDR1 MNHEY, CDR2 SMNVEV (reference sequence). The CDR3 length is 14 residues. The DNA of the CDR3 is TGTGCCAGCAGTTTATCAAGGCAGGTTAATGAAGCTTTCTTT. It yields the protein CASSLSRQVNEAFF.

CDR3 coding DNA: TGTGCCTGGAGTACAACCGGGTCTCGAAGTGAAAAACTGTTTTTT. Translation: CAWSTTGSRSEKLFF. The V call is TRBV30, the J call TRBJ1-4; no reliable D call. CDR1 and CDR2 (germline): GTSNPN, SVGIG (reference sequence). V dropped 2 bases and J dropped 7 bases, with 17 bases sitting between them. This CDR3 region has 15 residues.

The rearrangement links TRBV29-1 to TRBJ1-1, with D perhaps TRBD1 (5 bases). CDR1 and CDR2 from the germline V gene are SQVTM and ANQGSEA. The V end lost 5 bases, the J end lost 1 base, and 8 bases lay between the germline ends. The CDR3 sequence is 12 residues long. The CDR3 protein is CSVTDRNTEAFF. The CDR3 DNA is TGCAGCGTTACTGACAGGAACACTGAAGCTTTCTTT. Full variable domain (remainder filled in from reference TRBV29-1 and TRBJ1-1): SAVISQKPSRDICQRGTSLTIQCQVDSQVTMMFWYRQQPGQSLTLIATANQGSEATYESGFVIDKFPISRPNLTFSTLTVSNMSPEDSSIYLCSVTDRNTEAFFGQGTRLTVV.

Written as DNA, the CDR3 is TGTGCCAGCAGTTCCGGACGGAGGAGTTACAATGAGCAGTTCTTC. This codes for CASSSGRRSYNEQFF. The chain uses TRBV7-9 and TRBJ2-1; maybe TRBD2 (5 bases). The ends were cut back, 6 bases at V and 4 bases at J, with 16 bases in the middle. This CDR3 is built from 15 residues. Germline CDR1 and CDR2: SEHNR and FQNEAQ (reference sequence).

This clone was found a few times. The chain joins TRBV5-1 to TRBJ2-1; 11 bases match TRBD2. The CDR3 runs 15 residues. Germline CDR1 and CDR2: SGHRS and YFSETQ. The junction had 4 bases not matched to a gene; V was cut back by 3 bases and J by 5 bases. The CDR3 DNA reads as TGCGCCAGCAGCTCACTAGCGGGGGCAAACAATGAGCAGTTCTTC. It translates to CASSSLAGANNEQFF.

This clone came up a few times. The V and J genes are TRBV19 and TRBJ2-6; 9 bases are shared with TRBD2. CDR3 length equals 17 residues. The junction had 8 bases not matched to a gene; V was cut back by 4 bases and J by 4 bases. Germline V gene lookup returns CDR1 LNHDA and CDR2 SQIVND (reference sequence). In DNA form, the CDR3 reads TGTGCCAGTAGTACGGGACTAGCTCTATCAGGGGCCAACGTCCTGACTTTC. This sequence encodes CASSTGLALSGANVLTF.

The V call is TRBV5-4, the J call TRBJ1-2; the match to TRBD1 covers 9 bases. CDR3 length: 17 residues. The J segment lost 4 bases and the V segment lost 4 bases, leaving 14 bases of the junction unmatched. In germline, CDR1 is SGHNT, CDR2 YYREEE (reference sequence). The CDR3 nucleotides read TGTGCCAGCAGCCCGGGACAGGGCCCAAGAACCCCCTATGGCTACACCTTC. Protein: CASSPGQGPRTPYGYTF.

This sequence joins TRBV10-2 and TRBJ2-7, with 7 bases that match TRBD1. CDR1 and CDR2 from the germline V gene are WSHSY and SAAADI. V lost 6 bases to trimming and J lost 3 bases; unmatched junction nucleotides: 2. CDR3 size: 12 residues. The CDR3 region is CASRGDSYEQYF. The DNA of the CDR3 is TGCGCCAGCAGGGGGGACAGCTACGAGCAGTACTTC.

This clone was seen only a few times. The CDR3 is CASSAQGTGGYGYTF. The DNA for the CDR3 is TGTGCCAGCAGTGCTCAAGGGACAGGGGGCTATGGCTACACCTTC. The chain joins TRBV2 to TRBJ1-2; 11 bases line up with TRBD1. The CDR3 loop spans 15 amino acids. The J segment lost 4 bases and the V segment lost 4 bases, leaving 5 bases of the junction unmatched. Germline CDR1 reads SNHLY; CDR2 reads FYNNEI.

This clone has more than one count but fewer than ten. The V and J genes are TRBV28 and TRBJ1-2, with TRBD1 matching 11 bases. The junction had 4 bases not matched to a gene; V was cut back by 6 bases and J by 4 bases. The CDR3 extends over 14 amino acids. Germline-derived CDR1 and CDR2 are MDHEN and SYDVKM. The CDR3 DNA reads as TGTGCCAGCAGGACAGGACAGGGGGCCTATGGCTACACCTTC. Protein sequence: CASRTGQGAYGYTF.

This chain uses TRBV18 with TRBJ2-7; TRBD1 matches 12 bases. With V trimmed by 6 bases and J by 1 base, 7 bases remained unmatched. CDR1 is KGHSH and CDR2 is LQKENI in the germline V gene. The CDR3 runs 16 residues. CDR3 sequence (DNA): TGTGCCAGCTCTTCCGGGACAGGGGGCGCATCCTACGAGCAGTACTTC. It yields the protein CASSSGTGGASYEQYF. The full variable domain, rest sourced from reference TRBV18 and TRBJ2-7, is NAGVMQNPRHLVRRRGQEARLRCSPMKGHSHVYWYRQLPEEGLKFMVYLQKENIIDESGMPKERFSAEFPKEGPSILRIQQVVRGDSAAYFCASSSGTGGASYEQYFGPGTRLTVT.

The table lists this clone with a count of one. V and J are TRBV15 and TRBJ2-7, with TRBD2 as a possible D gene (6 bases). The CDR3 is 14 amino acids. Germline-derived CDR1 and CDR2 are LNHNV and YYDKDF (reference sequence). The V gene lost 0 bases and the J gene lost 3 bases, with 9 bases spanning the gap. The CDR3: CATSREGRDYEQYF. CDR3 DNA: TGTGCCACCAGCAGAGAAGGGCGGGACTACGAGCAGTACTTC. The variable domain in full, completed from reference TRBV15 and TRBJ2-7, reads DAMVIQNPRYQVTQFGKPVTLSCSQTLNHNVMYWYQQKSSQAPKLLFHYYDKDFNNEADTPDNFQSRRPNTSFCFLDIRSPGLGDTAMYLCATSREGRDYEQYFGPGTRLTVT.

The CDR3 DNA is TGTGCCAGCAGCTCACACAGGGGTAGCGGGGAGCTGTTTTTT. Its protein product is CASSSHRGSGELFF. The gene calls are TRBV7-9 and TRBJ2-2; 7 nucleotides align to TRBD1. The V gene end was trimmed by 4 bases and the J gene end by 7 bases; junction bases not matched to a gene: 6. The CDR3 spans 14 residues. Germline CDR1 SEHNR, CDR2 FQNEAQ (reference sequence).

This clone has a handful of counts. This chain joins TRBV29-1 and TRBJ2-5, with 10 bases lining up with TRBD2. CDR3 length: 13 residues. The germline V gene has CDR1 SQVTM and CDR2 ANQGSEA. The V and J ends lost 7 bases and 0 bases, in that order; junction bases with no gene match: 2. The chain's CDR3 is CSGGLADQETQYF. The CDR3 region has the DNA TGCAGCGGAGGACTAGCGGACCAAGAGACCCAGTACTTC.

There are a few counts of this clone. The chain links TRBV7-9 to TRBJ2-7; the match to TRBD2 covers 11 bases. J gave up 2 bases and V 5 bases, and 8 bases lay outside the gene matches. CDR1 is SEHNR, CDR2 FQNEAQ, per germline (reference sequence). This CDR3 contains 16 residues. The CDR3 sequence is CASSHSLLAGAYEQYF. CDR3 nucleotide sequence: TGTGCCAGCAGCCATTCCCTACTAGCGGGAGCCTACGAGCAGTACTTC. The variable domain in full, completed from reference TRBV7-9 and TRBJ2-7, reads DTGVSQNPRHKITKRGQNVTFRCDPISEHNRLYWYRQTLGQGPEFLTYFQNEAQLEKSRLLSDRFSAERPKGSFSTLEIQRTEQGDSAMYLCASSHSLLAGAYEQYFGPGTRLTVT.